A selection of T cell receptor beta chains follows, all from one sample in a study of blood T cell repertoires in COVID-19. Assay: immunoSEQ multiplex PCR; the TCRdb copy retains only in-frame clones and omits some. The sample consists of 150,000 to 180,000 clones, about 90% of them appearing once. The material sequenced was peripheral blood. Receptors originate from a man in his fifties with acute or convalescent COVID-19. CDR3s include the opening cysteine and the closing phenylalanine or tryptophan. D genes are given only for firm matches. The size field is filled for only some rows; it gives once, few, many or a size class.

D: TRBD1
V: TRBV19
J: TRBJ1-5
size: .
CDR3: CASSNGQGAGNQPQHF
DNA: TGTGCCAGTAGTAATGGGCAGGGGGCGGGCAATCAGCCCCAGCATTTT

D: .
V: TRBV5-6
J: TRBJ2-2
size: .
CDR3: CASSLLDRDTGELFF
DNA: TGTGCCAGCAGCTTGTTAGACCGGGACACCGGGGAGCTGTTTTTT

D: .
V: TRBV3-1/TRBV3-2
J: TRBJ2-7
size: few
CDR3: CASSRSPAASYEQYF
DNA: TGTGCCAGCAGCCGGAGCCCCGCGGCGTCCTACGAGCAGTACTTC

D: .
V: TRBV7-8
J: TRBJ2-3
size: .
CDR3: CASSPYRADSNTQYF
DNA: TGTGCCAGCAGCCCATACAGGGCTGACTCAAATACGCAGTATTTT

D: TRBD2
V: TRBV4-1
J: TRBJ2-4
size: .
CDR3: CASSQDGTSGAKNIQYF
DNA: TGCGCCAGCAGCCAAGATGGGACTAGCGGTGCCAAAAACATTCAGTACTTC

D: .
V: TRBV28
J: TRBJ1-4
size: .
CDR3: CASGSAEKLFF
DNA: TGTGCCAGCGGGTCAGCGGAAAAACTGTTTTTT

D: TRBD1
V: TRBV13
J: TRBJ1-2
size: few
CDR3: CASSSSDRGGYYGYTF
DNA: TGTGCCAGCAGCTCCTCGGACAGGGGAGGGTACTATGGCTACACCTTC

D: .
V: TRBV4-1
J: TRBJ1-4
size: .
CDR3: CASSQAGLPEKLFF
DNA: TGCGCCAGCAGCCAAGCAGGCCTACCGGAAAAACTGTTTTTT

D: .
V: TRBV4-2
J: TRBJ2-1
size: .
CDR3: CASSQDSTASNEQFF
DNA: TGTGCCAGCAGCCAAGATTCTACGGCTAGCAATGAGCAGTTCTTC

D: TRBD1
V: TRBV3-1/TRBV3-2
J: TRBJ1-3
size: .
CDR3: CASSQVLGQAMNTIYF
DNA: TGTGCCAGCAGCCAAGTACTGGGACAGGCAATGAACACCATATATTTT

D: TRBD1
V: TRBV27
J: TRBJ1-2
size: .
CDR3: CASRGVTGPNYGYTF
DNA: TGCGCCAGCAGGGGGGTGACAGGGCCAAACTATGGCTACACCTTC

D: .
V: TRBV6-5
J: TRBJ1-6
size: few
CDR3: CASRGGSYNSPLHF
DNA: TGTGCCAGCAGGGGGGGATCCTATAATTCACCCCTCCACTTT

D: TRBD1
V: TRBV9
J: TRBJ1-6
size: .
CDR3: CASSVEGAPDSPLHF
DNA: TGTGCCAGCAGCGTAGAGGGGGCTCCGGATTCACCCCTCCACTTT

D: TRBD1
V: TRBV28
J: TRBJ1-5
size: .
CDR3: CATQQGYQPQHF
DNA: TGTGCCACCCAACAGGGGTATCAGCCCCAGCATTTT

D: TRBD1
V: TRBV10-3
J: TRBJ2-3
size: .
CDR3: CAISEGQGADTQYF
DNA: TGTGCCATCAGTGAGGGACAGGGCGCAGATACGCAGTATTTT

D: TRBD2
V: TRBV30
J: TRBJ2-1
size: .
CDR3: CAWSVGRGGGNEQFF
DNA: TGTGCCTGGAGTGTAGGGCGGGGGGGCGGCAATGAGCAGTTCTTC

D: TRBD1
V: TRBV29-1
J: TRBJ2-1
size: .
CDR3: CSVARAPGQQNNEQFF
DNA: TGCAGCGTTGCAAGGGCCCCGGGACAGCAGAACAATGAGCAGTTCTTC

D: .
V: TRBV29-1
J: TRBJ1-1
size: .
CDR3: CSVERELNTEAFF
DNA: TGCAGCGTTGAACGGGAATTGAACACTGAAGCTTTCTTT

D: TRBD1
V: TRBV28
J: TRBJ1-1
size: once
CDR3: CASSVPTGGYEAFF
DNA: TGTGCCAGCAGTGTACCGACAGGGGGCTATGAAGCTTTCTTT

D: TRBD1
V: TRBV30
J: TRBJ1-5
size: .
CDR3: CAWSARGQGSQPQHF
DNA: TGTGCCTGGAGTGCAAGGGGACAGGGGAGCCAGCCCCAGCATTTT

D: TRBD1
V: TRBV6-5
J: TRBJ1-5
size: .
CDR3: CASSPTGFDNQPQHF
DNA: TGTGCCAGCAGCCCGACAGGGTTTGACAATCAGCCCCAGCATTTT

D: TRBD1
V: TRBV30
J: TRBJ1-6
size: .
CDR3: CAWSSRDRGHLALHF
DNA: TGTGCCTGGAGCTCCCGGGACAGGGGGCATCTGGCCCTCCACTTT

D: .
V: TRBV6-6
J: TRBJ1-6
size: .
CDR3: CASRAGTYNSPLHF
DNA: TGTGCCAGCAGGGCGGGGACCTATAATTCACCCCTCCACTTT